These T cell receptor beta chains were read from a single sample in a study of post-analysis software for immune sequencing data. In TCRdb, the PCR reads were re-called with MiXCR into one record per CDR3 protein. The sample includes roughly 540,000 distinct CDR3 sequences, less than 40% seen only once; the top ten take less than 6%. The source material was blood. The receptors derive from a girl aged 2 to 17 with multiple sclerosis. Both conserved end residues are part of each CDR3. A D gene is named only where the DNA matches it firmly. The listing skips clone size in some rows; elsewhere it reads once, few, many or a size class.

>TRBV5-1|15|NA|TRBJ2-1|TRBD2
TGCGCCAGCAGCAGGGGACTATCAAATTACAATGAGCAGTTCTTC
CASSRGLSNYNEQFF
>TRBV9|14|NA|TRBJ2-5|NA
TGTGCCAGCAGCACCGACAGAATACAAGAGACCCAGTACTTC
CASSTDRIQETQYF
>TRBV5-1|16|NA|TRBJ2-6|NA
TGCGCCAGCAGCTTGATATTTGGGTCTGGGGCCAACGTCCTGACTTTC
CASSLIFGSGANVLTF
>TRBV20-1|13|few|TRBJ2-7|TRBD1
TGCAGTGCTAGCGCCACAGGGGGCCACGAGCAGTACTTC
CSASATGGHEQYF
>TRBV19|15|NA|TRBJ1-1|TRBD1
TGTGCCAGTAGGAACTCGGGACAGGGGGGTACTGAAGCTTTCTTT
CASRNSGQGGTEAFF
>TRBV3-1|13|NA|TRBJ1-1|NA
TGTGCCAGCAGCCAGTGGGGTCGGGCTGAAGCTTTCTTT
CASSQWGRAEAFF
>TRBV6-5|14|NA|TRBJ2-2|NA
TGTGCCAGCAGTATCAACTCAGCCTCCGGGGAGCTGTTTTTT
CASSINSASGELFF
>TRBV11-2|14|few|TRBJ1-2|NA
TGTGCCAGCAGCTTCTGGGACGCAGGTAGCGGCTACACCTTC
CASSFWDAGSGYTF
>TRBV5-5|16|NA|TRBJ2-1|NA
TGTGCCAGCAGCTCGTCGGTGGTAGCCTCTTACAATGAGCAGTTCTTC
CASSSSVVASYNEQFF
>TRBV20-1|17|few|TRBJ2-4|TRBD1
TGCAGTGCTAGAGGCGCGGGACAGGGCCTAGCCAAAAACATTCAGTACTTC
CSARGAGQGLAKNIQYF
>TRBV6-1|15|NA|TRBJ2-7|NA
TGTGCCAGCAGTCCGGGAAGGAGACGGTGGTACGAGCAGTACTTC
CASSPGRRRWYEQYF
>TRBV20-1|14|few|TRBJ1-4|NA
TGCAGTGCTAGAGTCGGCGGGGGACGAGAAAAACTGTTTTTT
CSARVGGGREKLFF
>TRBV5-1|17|NA|TRBJ1-5|NA
TGCGCCAGCAGCTCGTTACCAGGGGTTGTGGGCAATCAGCCCCAGCATTTT
CASSSLPGVVGNQPQHF
>TRBV5-1|14|NA|TRBJ2-3|NA
TGCGCCAGCGGCCTCTCGACAGGCACAGATACGCAGTATTTT
CASGLSTGTDTQYF
>TRBV5-6|15|NA|TRBJ1-4|NA
TGTGCCAGCAGCTTGTCGGGGCCAGGGGATGAAAAACTGTTTTTT
CASSLSGPGDEKLFF
>TRBV20-1|23|NA|TRBJ2-5|TRBD2
TGCAGTGCTAGAGAGACCGCCCTCCGTCGCGTTGGTAGACTAGCCAAGACGCCGGAGACCCAGTACTTC
CSARETALRRVGRLAKTPETQYF
>TRBV27|16|few|TRBJ2-5|TRBD1
TGTGCCAGCAGTTTATCGGGGACAGGGAGCCCGAAGACCCAGTACTTC
CASSLSGTGSPKTQYF
>TRBV20-1|16|NA|TRBJ2-5|NA
TGCAGTGCTAGAGAGGTGTTAGGGGCGGTTCCAGAGACCCAGTACTTC
CSAREVLGAVPETQYF
>TRBV5-5|15|few|TRBJ2-7|TRBD1
TGTGCCAGCAGCTTGGCTCCGGGACAGCCCTACGAGCAGTACTTC
CASSLAPGQPYEQYF
>TRBV20-1|15|NA|TRBJ1-1|NA
TGCAGTGCTAGCAACACAGGGCGTGTGAACACTGAAGCTTTCTTT
CSASNTGRVNTEAFF
>TRBV5-1|13|NA|TRBJ2-7|NA
TGCGCCAGCAGCGTCGACAGGACCTACGAGCAGTACTTC
CASSVDRTYEQYF
>TRBV21-1|13|few|TRBJ1-4|NA
TGTGCCACCTCGGGACAGGGGGATGAAAAACTGTTTTTT
CATSGQGDEKLFF
>TRBV20-1|12|NA|TRBJ1-2|NA
TGCAGTACTAGACCAGGGGCGGGTGGCTACACCTTC
CSTRPGAGGYTF
>TRBV28|14|many|TRBJ2-4|NA
TGTGCCAGCAGACCCATGGGGGGAGGCAGCATTCAGTACTTC
CASRPMGGGSIQYF
>TRBV20-1|13|NA|TRBJ1-6|NA
TGCAGTGCTGGGGGGAGGCTTGATTCACCCCTCCACTTT
CSAGGRLDSPLHF
>TRBV29-1|15|NA|TRBJ2-5|TRBD2
TGCAGCTCAGGACTAGCGGGGGCAATCCAAGAGACCCAGTACTTC
CSSGLAGAIQETQYF
>TRBV28|15|few|TRBJ2-7|NA
TGTGCCAGCAGTTTTATCGGGTTTACAGACTACGAGCAGTACTTC
CASSFIGFTDYEQYF
>TRBV6-5|13|NA|TRBJ2-7|NA
TGTGCCAGCTGGGGCGGGGAAACCTACGAGCAGTACTTC
CASWGGETYEQYF
>TRBV27|16|many|TRBJ1-2|NA
TGTGCCAGCAGCTCCCAGAGGCCCGCAGGGAGCAATGGCTACACCTTC
CASSSQRPAGSNGYTF
>TRBV4-1|16|NA|TRBJ2-7|TRBD2
TGCGCCAGCAGCCAAAGGGGACTAGCGGGGGGCTACGAGCAGTACTTC
CASSQRGLAGGYEQYF
>TRBV7-3|16|few|TRBJ2-5|TRBD1
TGTGCCAGCAGCTTAACAGGACAGGGTTCAGGAGAGACCCAGTACTTC
CASSLTGQGSGETQYF
>TRBV25-1|12|NA|TRBJ2-4|NA
TGTGCCAGCAGCTTCGGACAAAACATTCAGTACTTC
CASSFGQNIQYF
>TRBV29-1|13|few|TRBJ2-1|NA
TGCAGCGTTGAAGATACACGGGGCAATGAGCAGTTCTTC
CSVEDTRGNEQFF
>TRBV20-1|11|NA|TRBJ2-1|TRBD1
TGCAGTGCCCGGGACAGAGGCGTGCAGTTCTTC
CSARDRGVQFF
>TRBV7-8|12|few|TRBJ2-1|NA
TGTGCCAGCAGCGCCCTAGTTGATGAGCAGTTCTTC
CASSALVDEQFF
>TRBV5-1|16|NA|TRBJ1-2|NA
TGCGCCAGCAGCTTGGTTGGGACAACCACGGGCTATGGCTACACCTTC
CASSLVGTTTGYGYTF
>TRBV11-3|16|NA|TRBJ1-1|NA
TGTGCCAGCAGCTTTTTGAAGGGGGGGAGGAACACTGAAGCTTTCTTT
CASSFLKGGRNTEAFF
>TRBV7-2|15|few|TRBJ2-4|NA
TGTGCCAGCAGCTTAGGCGCGGGCGTGCAAAACATTCAGTACTTC
CASSLGAGVQNIQYF
>TRBV28|17|NA|TRBJ1-5|NA
TGTGCCAGCAGTTCAGACGGGACTCAATATAGCAATCAGCCCCAGCATTTT
CASSSDGTQYSNQPQHF
>TRBV20-1|15|NA|TRBJ2-5|TRBD1
TGCAGTGCCGGGACGGGACAGGGGATCACAGAGACCCAGTACTTC
CSAGTGQGITETQYF
>TRBV11-1|17|once|TRBJ2-1|NA
TGTGCCAGCAGCTTAAGGACCCCGGGCATCTCCTACAATGAGCAGTTCTTC
CASSLRTPGISYNEQFF
>TRBV5-1|15|NA|TRBJ2-7|NA
TGCGCCAGCAGCTTAATGGTCGGTTATTCCTACGAGCAGTACTTC
CASSLMVGYSYEQYF